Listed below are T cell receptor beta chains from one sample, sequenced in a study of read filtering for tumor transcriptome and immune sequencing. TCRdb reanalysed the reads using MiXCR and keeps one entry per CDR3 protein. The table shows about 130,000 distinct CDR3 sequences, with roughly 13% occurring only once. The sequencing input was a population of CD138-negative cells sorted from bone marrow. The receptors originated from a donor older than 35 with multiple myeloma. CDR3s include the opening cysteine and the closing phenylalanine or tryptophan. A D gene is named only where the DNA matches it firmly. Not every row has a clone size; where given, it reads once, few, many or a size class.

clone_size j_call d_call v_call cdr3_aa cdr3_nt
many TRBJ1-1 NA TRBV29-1 CSVSWGTEAFF TGCAGCGTGAGCTGGGGCACTGAAGCTTTCTTT
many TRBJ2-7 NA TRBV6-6 CASSYSGSEQYF TGTGCCAGCAGTTACTCGGGGAGCGAGCAGTACTTC
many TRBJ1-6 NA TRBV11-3 CASSLYSPWANSPLHF TGTGCCAGCAGCTTATACTCCCCTTGGGCGAATTCACCCCTCCACTTT
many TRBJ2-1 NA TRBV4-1 CASSQDLGGEQFF TGCGCCAGCAGCCAAGATTTGGGGGGCGAGCAGTTCTTC
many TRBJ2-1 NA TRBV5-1 CASSLVGLPSYEQFF TGCGCCAGCAGCTTGGTAGGACTGCCCTCTTATGAGCAGTTCTTC
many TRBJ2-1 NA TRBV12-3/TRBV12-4 CASINTALGQSYNEQFF TGTGCCAGCATTAATACAGCCTTGGGGCAGTCATACAATGAGCAGTTCTTC
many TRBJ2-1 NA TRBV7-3 CASAPGEAASGEQFF TGTGCCAGCGCCCCGGGGGAGGCAGCCTCAGGGGAGCAGTTCTTC
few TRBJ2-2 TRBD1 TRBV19 CAGRLPGQPNTRELFF TGTGCCGGTAGGCTACCGGGACAGCCGAACACCAGGGAGCTGTTTTTT
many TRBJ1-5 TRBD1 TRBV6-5 CASSRQGGDQPQHF TGTGCCAGCAGCCGACAGGGGGGGGATCAGCCCCAGCATTTT
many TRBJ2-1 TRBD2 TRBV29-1 CSVGVAGDRTAIF TGCAGCGTTGGAGTAGCGGGAGACCGAACTGCGATCTTC
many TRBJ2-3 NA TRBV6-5 CASSRAPSGHLTDTQYF TGTGCCAGCAGTCGAGCCCCTTCGGGACACCTCACAGATACGCAGTATTTT
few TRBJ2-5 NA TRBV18 CASSPLSSETQYF TGTGCCAGCTCACCACTTTCGTCAGAGACCCAGTACTTC
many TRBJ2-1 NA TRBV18 CASSLQQGTDEQFF TGTGCCAGCTCACTACAACAGGGAACCGATGAGCAGTTCTTC
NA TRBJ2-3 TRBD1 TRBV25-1 CASRETGFITDTQYF TGTGCCAGCAGGGAGACAGGGTTTATCACAGATACGCAGTATTTT
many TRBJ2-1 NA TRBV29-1 CSVDSWLGEQFF TGCAGCGTTGATAGCTGGCTAGGGGAGCAGTTCTTC
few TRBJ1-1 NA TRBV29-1 CSVDREGTEAFF TGCAGCGTTGACAGGGAAGGCACTGAAGCTTTCTTT
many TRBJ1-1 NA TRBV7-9 CASSLEWVQTEAFF TGTGCCAGCAGCTTAGAATGGGTACAAACTGAAGCTTTCTTT
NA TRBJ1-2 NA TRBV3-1 CASSSERDGLRYTF TGTGCCAGCAGCTCAGAAAGGGACGGGCTCCGCTACACCTTC
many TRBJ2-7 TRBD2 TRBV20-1 CSATRPGREGYEQYF TGCAGTGCTACCCGCCCCGGGCGGGAGGGATACGAGCAGTACTTC
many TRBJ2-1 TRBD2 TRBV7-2 CASSLQPSGGLNEQFF TGTGCCAGCAGCTTACAGCCTAGCGGGGGACTCAATGAGCAGTTCTTC
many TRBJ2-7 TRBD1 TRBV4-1 CASSPLGQGFYEQYF TGCGCCAGCAGCCCCCTCGGACAGGGGTTCTACGAGCAGTACTTC
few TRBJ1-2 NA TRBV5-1 CASRGGGANYGYTF TGCGCCAGCCGCGGCGGTGGAGCTAACTATGGCTACACCTTC
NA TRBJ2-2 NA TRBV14 CASSQDYGAELFF TGTGCCAGCAGCCAAGATTACGGGGCGGAGCTGTTTTTT
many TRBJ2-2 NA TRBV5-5 CASKLTANTGELFF TGTGCCAGCAAACTGACAGCGAACACCGGGGAGCTGTTTTTT
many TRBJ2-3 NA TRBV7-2 CASTVYSTDTQYF TGTGCCAGCACGGTATATAGCACAGATACGCAGTATTTT
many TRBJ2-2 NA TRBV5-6 CASSLFQRNTGELFF TGTGCCAGCAGCTTATTCCAGCGGAACACCGGGGAGCTGTTTTTT
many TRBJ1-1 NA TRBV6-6 CASTPTGLNTEAFF TGTGCCAGCACACCGACAGGATTGAACACTGAAGCTTTCTTT
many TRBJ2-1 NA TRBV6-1 CASTRIFSYNEQFF TGTGCCAGCACCCGGATCTTCTCCTACAATGAGCAGTTCTTC
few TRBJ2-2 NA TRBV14 CASSQAGFPELFF TGTGCCAGCAGCCAAGCAGGGTTCCCGGAGCTGTTTTTT
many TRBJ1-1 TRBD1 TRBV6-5 CASRSGTGVSTEAFF TGTGCCAGCAGGAGTGGGACAGGGGTCTCCACTGAAGCTTTCTTT
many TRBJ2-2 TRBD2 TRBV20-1 CSARGLYSGRALDTGELFF TGCAGTGCTAGAGGCCTTTATTCCGGGAGGGCCTTGGACACCGGGGAGCTGTTTTTT
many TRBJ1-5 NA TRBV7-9 CASSLEAGAQPQHF TGTGCCAGCAGCTTAGAAGCAGGGGCTCAGCCCCAGCATTTT
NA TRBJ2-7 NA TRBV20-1 CSAHTGAVPSYEQYF TGCAGTGCCCACACCGGGGCGGTGCCCTCCTACGAGCAGTACTTC
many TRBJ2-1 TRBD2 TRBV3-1 CASSHPGLGNEQFF TGTGCCAGCAGCCATCCGGGACTAGGGAATGAGCAGTTCTTC
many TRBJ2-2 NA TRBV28 CASSLAPTGELFF TGTGCCAGCAGTTTGGCTCCTACCGGGGAGCTGTTTTTT
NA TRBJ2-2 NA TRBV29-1 CSVEAARTNTGELFF TGCAGCGTTGAAGCTGCGCGGACGAACACCGGGGAGCTGTTTTTT
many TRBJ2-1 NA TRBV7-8 CASSKQGVEQFF TGTGCCAGCAGTAAACAGGGTGTTGAGCAGTTCTTC
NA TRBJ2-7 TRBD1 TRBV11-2 CASSLGPGTGSEQYF TGTGCCAGCAGCTTAGGCCCGGGGACAGGGAGCGAGCAGTACTTC
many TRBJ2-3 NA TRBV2 CASSLRTVVDTQYF TGTGCCAGCAGTCTACGGACAGTGGTAGATACGCAGTATTTT
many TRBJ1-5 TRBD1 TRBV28 CASSPPTGYSELSNQPQHF TGTGCCAGCAGTCCTCCGACAGGGTATTCCGAACTTAGCAATCAGCCCCAGCATTTT
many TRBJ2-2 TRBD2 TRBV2 CASDLAGTNTGELFF TGTGCCAGCGACCTAGCGGGGACGAACACCGGGGAGCTGTTTTTT
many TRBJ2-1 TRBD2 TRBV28 CASPPGLAGVPYNEQFF TGTGCCAGCCCCCCGGGACTAGCGGGAGTACCCTACAATGAGCAGTTCTTC
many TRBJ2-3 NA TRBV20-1 CSAIPEIGTDTQYF TGCAGTGCTATACCAGAAATCGGCACAGATACGCAGTATTTT
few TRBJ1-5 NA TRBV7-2 CASSLATVSQPQHF TGTGCCAGCAGCTTGGCGACAGTGTCTCAGCCCCAGCATTTT
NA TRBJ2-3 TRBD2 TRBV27 CASRKTSLAGVSTDTQYF TGTGCCAGCAGGAAGACCTCATTAGCGGGAGTCAGCACAGATACGCAGTATTTT
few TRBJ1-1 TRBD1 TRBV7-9 CASSTQGGNTEAFF TGTGCCAGCAGCACACAGGGGGGGAACACTGAAGCTTTCTTT
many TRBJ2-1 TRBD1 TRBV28 CASSPPGTGEYNEQFF TGTGCCAGCAGTCCCCCCGGGACAGGGGAGTACAATGAGCAGTTCTTC
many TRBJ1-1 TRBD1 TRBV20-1 CSARENSRGAFF TGCAGTGCTAGAGAAAACAGCAGGGGGGCTTTCTTT